A single sample is the source of the 18 T cell receptor beta chains below, sequenced in a study of glioma-infiltrating T cells after dendritic cell vaccination. The protocol was immunoSEQ multiplex PCR, while the TCRdb copy is restricted to in-frame clones and leaves out a portion. Of about 95,000 clones in the sample, around 85% were seen once. The specimen comprised blood, sampled before dendritic cell vaccination. The receptors come from a human donor with glioblastoma.

This chain joins TRBV4-1 and TRBJ1-2, with D unresolved. Germline V gives CDR1 MGHRA, CDR2 YSYEKL. V lost 0 bases, J lost 4 bases, and 21 bases lay in between. The CDR3 is 18 amino acids. Here the CDR3 reads CASSQETLRGGGGYGYTF. CDR3 sequence (DNA): TGCGCCAGCAGCCAAGAGACCCTGAGAGGAGGAGGAGGCTATGGCTACACCTTC.

The J gene is TRBJ1-3, the V gene TRBV6-1, with 9 bases matching TRBD1. CDR3 length: 15 amino acids. Looked up from germline, CDR1 is MNHNS and CDR2 is SASEGT. The trim removed 7 bases at V and 2 bases at J, leaving 6 bases unmatched. The CDR3 loop is CASKQRDRAGNTIYF. The CDR3 DNA reads as TGTGCCAGCAAACAGAGGGACAGGGCTGGAAACACCATATATTTT.

The rearrangement uses TRBV5-4 and TRBJ1-2; 9 bases are shared with TRBD1. The germline CDR1 and CDR2 sequences are SGHNT and YYREEE (reference sequence). The V and J ends lost 2 bases and 8 bases, in that order; junction bases with no gene match: 7. The CDR3 contains 14 residues. The CDR3 DNA follows: TGTGCCAGCAGCTTTCGGACAGGGGATTCCGGCTACACCTTC. Its protein is CASSFRTGDSGYTF. The whole variable domain, remainder taken from reference TRBV5-4 and TRBJ1-2, is ETGVTQSPTHLIKTRGQQVTLRCSSQSGHNTVSWYQQALGQGPQFIFQYYREEENGRGNFPPRFSGLQFPNYSSELNVNALELDDSALYLCASSFRTGDSGYTFGSGTRLTVV.

The chain links TRBV6-5 to TRBJ1-1; D possibly corresponds to TRBD1 (6 bases). The CDR3 is 13 amino acids. Trimming removed 2 bases from V and 4 bases from J, with 8 bases in between. The germline V gene has CDR1 MNHEY and CDR2 SVGAGI. The DNA for the CDR3 is TGTGCCAGCAGTTACCGAGGGGGCACTGAAGCTTTCTTT. It yields the protein CASSYRGGTEAFF.

This clone was detected once. The chain joins TRBV7-3 to TRBJ2-1; D is possibly TRBD2 (5 bases). Germline CDR1 is SGHTA and CDR2 is FQGTGA. The CDR3 contains 14 residues. Trimming pared 2 bases from V and 4 bases from J, leaving 9 bases between. The CDR3 coding sequence is TGTGCCAGCAGCTTAGAGGGCCTTTACAATGAGCAGTTCTTC. As protein: CASSLEGLYNEQFF.

This chain connects TRBV7-3 to TRBJ2-3; TRBD2 agrees at 13 bases. The CDR3 is 16 residues long. Germline-derived CDR1 and CDR2 are SGHTA and FQGTGA. With V trimmed by 5 bases and J by 4 bases, 6 bases remained unmatched. For the CDR3, the DNA is TGTGCCAGCAGCCCGGGGACTAGCGGGAACGCAGATACGCAGTATTTT. Its translation: CASSPGTSGNADTQYF.

The chain links TRBV25-1 to TRBJ2-2, with D possibly being TRBD2 (5 bases). CDR1 is MGHDK and CDR2 is SYGVNS in the germline V gene. Trimming shortened V by 5 bases and J by 6 bases, and 7 bases separated the two germline ends. The CDR3 is made up of 12 amino acids. The CDR3 region is CASSTRAGELFF. CDR3 coding DNA: TGTGCCAGCAGTACTAGGGCCGGGGAGCTGTTTTTT.

The J gene is TRBJ2-7, the V gene TRBV27; 7 bases align to TRBD1. This CDR3 is 13 amino acids long. The junction had 2 bases not matched to a gene; V was cut back by 3 bases and J by 3 bases. Germline loops: CDR1 MNHEY, CDR2 SMNVEV (reference sequence). The CDR3 reads CASSLRQGYEQYF. The DNA of the CDR3 is TGTGCCAGCAGTTTGAGACAGGGCTACGAGCAGTACTTC.

The chain recombines TRBV5-1 with TRBJ2-1; TRBD2 is a possible D gene (6 bases). Germline lookup yields CDR1 SGHRS and CDR2 YFSETQ. The CDR3 runs to 14 residues. V lost 3 bases, J lost 9 bases, and 16 bases lay in between. Written as DNA, the CDR3 is TGCGCCAGCAGCTCCCTGGGTCAGGGACTTGAGCAGTTCTTC. Translated: CASSSLGQGLEQFF.

The chain has TRBV7-7 and TRBJ2-5; 7 bases agree with TRBD2. Trimming cost V 5 bases and J 1 base; bases outside gene matches: 7. CDR1 is SSHAT, CDR2 FNYEAQ, per germline (reference sequence). The CDR3 sequence is 15 residues long. In nucleotides, the CDR3 is TGTGCCAGCAGCCGCGCGCGGGGGAGCCAAGAGACCCAGTACTTC. Protein product: CASSRARGSQETQYF.

This CDR3 reads CASSQDWGVQGAQDIQYF. CDR3 DNA sequence: TGCGCCAGCAGCCAAGACTGGGGGGTACAGGGGGCGCAGGACATTCAGTACTTC. The chain has TRBV4-3 and TRBJ2-4, with 9 bases identical to TRBD1. The germline V gene encodes CDR1 LGHNA and CDR2 YSLEER. The CDR3 extends over 18 amino acids. V shed 0 bases and J 8 bases; nucleotides not matched to a gene: 14.

This sequence joins TRBV5-1 and TRBJ1-1; TRBD1 is a possible D gene (6 bases). Germline-derived CDR1 and CDR2 are SGHRS and YFSETQ. There are 15 residues in the CDR3. V was clipped by 5 bases and J by 0 bases, with 14 bases between them. The CDR3 spells CASRTLTGLNTEAFF. The CDR3 nucleotides read TGCGCCAGCAGGACCCTAACAGGGCTGAACACTGAAGCTTTCTTT. Based on the CDR3 plus reference TRBV5-1 and TRBJ1-1, the full variable domain is KAGVTQTPRYLIKTRGQQVTLSCSPISGHRSVSWYQQTPGQGLQFLFEYFSETQRNKGNFPGRFSGRQFSNSRSEMNVSTLELGDSALYLCASRTLTGLNTEAFFGQGTRLTVV.

CDR3 residues: CASSRPGQNGYTF. The DNA of the CDR3 is TGTGCCAGCAGTCGACCCGGACAGAATGGCTACACCTTC. J is TRBJ1-2 and V is TRBV6-5, with a tentative D call TRBD1 (6 bases). The length of the CDR3 is 13 residues. Trimming took off 5 bases at V and 6 bases at J, with 13 bases between the two ends. Germline CDR1 reads MNHEY; CDR2 reads SVGAGI.

The chain employs TRBV5-1 and TRBJ2-7; 9 nucleotides agree with TRBD1. V dropped 1 base and J dropped 6; count of bases not matched to a gene: 5. The germline V gene encodes CDR1 SGHRS and CDR2 YFSETQ. The CDR3 loop spans 14 amino acids. The DNA for the CDR3 is TGCGCCAGCAGCTTGCGGGACAGGGTCGGCGAGCAGTACTTC. Its protein product is CASSLRDRVGEQYF.

J is TRBJ2-7 and V is TRBV15; D not resolved. The CDR3 contains 12 residues. V was clipped by 5 bases and J by 6 bases, with 11 bases between them. Germline-derived CDR1 and CDR2 are LNHNV and YYDKDF (reference sequence). The CDR3 bases are TGTGCCACCAGCCAACTCCTTGGCGAGCAGTACTTC. Its translation: CATSQLLGEQYF.

V and J are TRBV9 and TRBJ2-7; D is ambiguous. Germline lookup yields CDR1 SGDLS and CDR2 YYNGEE. V gave up 0 bases and J gave up 3 bases, with 13 bases separating them. CDR3 size: 15 residues. CDR3 residues: CASSVAWSPYYEQYF. The DNA of the CDR3 is TGTGCCAGCAGCGTAGCTTGGAGCCCCTACTACGAGCAGTACTTC.

This clone was observed once. V is TRBV18 and J is TRBJ1-2, with D unclear. With 6 bases removed from V and 4 bases from J, the gap between germline ends came to 15 bases. Germline V gene sequence: CDR1 KGHSH, CDR2 LQKENI. The CDR3 is made up of 14 amino acids. As DNA, the CDR3 is TGTGCCAGCTCCTCGGCCGGGGAGACCTATGGCTACACCTTC. The encoded protein is CASSSAGETYGYTF.

The J gene is TRBJ2-4, the V gene TRBV19, with D possibly matching TRBD1 (5 bases). CDR3 size: 19 residues. Trimming took off 4 bases at V and 0 bases at J, with 22 bases between the two ends. From germline, CDR1 is LNHDA and CDR2 SQIVND (reference sequence). The CDR3 DNA reads as TGTGCCAGTAGTACGGACACCCGAAGCGCCAAGCTAGCCAAAAACATTCAGTACTTC. Encoded protein: CASSTDTRSAKLAKNIQYF.